This entry lists 23 T cell receptor beta chains sequenced from one sample in a study of blood T cell repertoires in COVID-19 (dated by TCRdb to about 2020). Libraries were prepared through the immunoSEQ multiplex PCR assay. The clones in this table, taken by TCRdb from immuneACCESS, are in-frame only. Not every clone is retained; where verified, under half of the shortfall comes from an unresolved V gene, and the cause of the rest is unknown. For this sample there are around 120,000 clones; almost 90% appear just once. The top ten constitute around 4% of the sample. The specimen sequenced was peripheral blood. The receptors were sampled from a woman aged 60-75 years with COVID-19, enrolled during active disease.

This clone was counted a single time. The chain employs TRBV30 and TRBJ1-1, with D unclear. This CDR3 is built from 15 residues. Germline CDR1 and CDR2: GTSNPN and SVGIG (reference sequence). V lost 3 bases, J lost 4 bases, and 18 bases lay in between. The CDR3 spells CAWRPPVAGGTEAFF. The CDR3 DNA is TGTGCCTGGAGACCTCCCGTGGCGGGAGGCACTGAAGCTTTCTTT.

This clone was observed a handful of times. The chain links TRBV30 to TRBJ1-1; TRBD1 is a possible D gene (6 bases). The germline CDR1 and CDR2 sequences are GTSNPN and SVGIG (reference sequence). The CDR3 totals 14 residues. V lost 2 bases to trimming and J lost 1 base, with 11 bases between them. Here the CDR3 DNA reads TGTGCCTGGAGTCAGGACAGAGCGAACACTGAAGCTTTCTTT. Protein sequence: CAWSQDRANTEAFF.

This chain uses TRBV12-3 or TRBV12-4 with TRBJ1-1; D unclear. This CDR3 spans 11 amino acids. The ends were cut back, 6 bases at V and 4 bases at J, with 6 bases in the middle. The CDR3 spells CASRLSTEAFF. CDR3 sequence (DNA): TGTGCCAGCAGGCTAAGCACTGAAGCTTTCTTT.

V usage is TRBV11-2 and J usage is TRBJ1-4; D possibly corresponds to TRBD1 (5 bases). Trimming shortened V by 3 bases and J by 5 bases, and 7 bases separated the two germline ends. Germline loops: CDR1 SGHAT, CDR2 FQNNGV. There are 13 residues in the CDR3. The CDR3, as DNA: TGTGCCAGCAGCTTGGGACTCAATGAAAAACTGTTTTTT. This gives the protein CASSLGLNEKLFF.

The chain has TRBV4-1 and TRBJ1-2; D remains ambiguous. This CDR3 contains 19 residues. V lost 4 bases and J lost 4, with 28 bases in between. Germline loops: CDR1 MGHRA, CDR2 YSYEKL. The CDR3 DNA follows: TGCGCCAGCAGCCGTCGACCCCCCCGGCAGACCGCGGAAGTCTATGGCTACACCTTC. As protein: CASSRRPPRQTAEVYGYTF.

This clone appeared a single time. The chain has TRBV9 and TRBJ1-2, with 7 bases identical to TRBD1. CDR1 is SGDLS, CDR2 YYNGEE, per germline. This CDR3 is 14 amino acids long. The V gene end was trimmed by 3 bases and the J gene end by 6 bases; junction bases not matched to a gene: 8. CDR3 loop: CASSAQQGENGYTF. CDR3 DNA sequence: TGTGCCAGCAGCGCCCAGCAGGGGGAGAATGGCTACACCTTC. The full variable domain, its missing parts supplied by reference TRBV9 and TRBJ1-2, is DSGVTQTPKHLITATGQRVTLRCSPRSGDLSVYWYQQSLDQGLQFLIQYYNGEERAKGNILERFSAQQFPDLHSELNLSSLELGDSALYFCASSAQQGENGYTFGSGTRLTVV.

This chain joins TRBV5-4 and TRBJ1-4; a possible D gene is TRBD1 (6 bases). The CDR3 length is 14 residues. Germline CDR1 is SGHNT and CDR2 is YYREEE (reference sequence). Trimming took 5 bases from V and 2 from J, leaving 10 bases between them. Here the CDR3 DNA reads TGTGCCAGCAGAACGGACAGTACTAATGAAAAACTGTTTTTT. It is translated as CASRTDSTNEKLFF.

The J gene is TRBJ1-1, the V gene TRBV7-9, with D hard to call. Between the trimmed V and J ends, which lost 5 bases and 6 bases, there was a span of 16 bases. Germline V CDR1 and CDR2: SEHNR, FQNEAQ (reference sequence). The CDR3 contains 14 residues. The CDR3 DNA reads as TGTGCCAGCAGCCCACTCAGCGCGGGAGCTGAAGCTTTCTTT. Amino acid sequence: CASSPLSAGAEAFF.

The rearrangement joins TRBV19 to TRBJ1-6; no reliable D call. Germline-derived CDR1 and CDR2 are LNHDA and SQIVND (reference sequence). V was cut by 5 bases and J by 6 bases, with 11 bases left in between. This CDR3 has 14 amino acids. For the CDR3, the DNA is TGTGCCAGTAGTTTGAGGGAATTTAATTCACCCCTCCACTTT. This sequence encodes CASSLREFNSPLHF.

This rearrangement joins TRBV6-5 to TRBJ2-5, with TRBD2 matching 7 bases. The trim removed 6 bases at V and 5 bases at J, leaving 6 bases unmatched. Germline CDR1 and CDR2: MNHEY and SVGAGI. CDR3 length: 13 residues. CDR3 sequence: CASREGGIETQYF. The DNA of the CDR3 is TGTGCCAGCAGGGAGGGAGGGATTGAGACCCAGTACTTC.

Written as DNA, the CDR3 is TGTGCCAGCAGTGAAGCGAGGGGGCTACCAACAGATGAAGCTTTCTTT. Its protein product is CASSEARGLPTDEAFF. The rearrangement joins TRBV2 to TRBJ1-1; 7 bases line up with TRBD1. CDR3 length: 16 residues. Germline V gives CDR1 SNHLY, CDR2 FYNNEI. Losses at the gene ends were 0 bases for V and 7 bases for J; bases not matched to a gene: 11. The full variable domain, in which reference TRBV2 and TRBJ1-1 provide the parts outside the CDR3, is EPEVTQTPSHQVTQMGQEVILRCVPISNHLYFYWYRQILGQKVEFLVSFYNNEISEKSEIFDDQFSVERPDGSNFTLKIRSTKLEDSAMYFCASSEARGLPTDEAFFGQGTRLTVV.

There are a few counts of this clone. V usage is TRBV14 and J usage is TRBJ2-7, with D perhaps TRBD1 (5 bases). This CDR3 comprises 12 residues. Germline lookup yields CDR1 SGHDN and CDR2 FVKESK. V lost 5 bases and J lost 2, with 7 bases in between. Written as DNA, the CDR3 is TGTGCCAGCAGCGGGGCAACCTACGAGCAGTACTTC. It yields the protein CASSGATYEQYF. The whole variable domain, filled in from reference TRBV14 and TRBJ2-7, reads EAGVTQFPSHSVIEKGQTVTLRCDPISGHDNLYWYRRVMGKEIKFLLHFVKESKQDESGMPNNRFLAERTGGTYSTLKVQPAELEDSGVYFCASSGATYEQYFGPGTRLTVT.

This clone was counted only a few times. The genes are TRBV5-4 and TRBJ2-3, with 7 bases that match TRBD1. J was trimmed by 4 bases and V by 1 base; bases with no gene match: 6. This CDR3 contains 15 residues. CDR1 is SGHNT and CDR2 is YYREEE in the germline V gene (reference sequence). The CDR3 region is CASSLFSQGADTQYF. The CDR3 DNA reads TGTGCCAGCAGCTTGTTTTCCCAGGGGGCAGATACGCAGTATTTT.

The chain carries TRBV7-9 and TRBJ2-3; 9 bases fit TRBD2. Germline CDR1 reads SEHNR; CDR2 reads FQNEAQ (reference sequence). Unmatched junction bases numbered 4, after V lost 1 base and J lost 2 bases. This CDR3 is built from 16 residues. The CDR3 nucleotides are TGTGCCAGCAGCTTAGTATTAGCGGGGGACACAGATACGCAGTATTTT. Translating it yields CASSLVLAGDTDTQYF.

This CDR3 reads CASSQTATNEKLFF. Here the CDR3 DNA reads TGTGCCAGCAGCCAGACTGCAACTAATGAAAAACTGTTTTTT. This chain connects TRBV3-1 (or the pseudogene TRBV3-2) to TRBJ1-4, with D hard to call. Germline values: CDR1 LGHDT, CDR2 YNNKEL (reference sequence). The CDR3 is 14 amino acids. The V end was cut by 3 bases, the J end by 0 bases, with 5 bases between.

V is TRBV4-1 and J is TRBJ2-2; D not certain. The CDR3 runs 12 residues. Germline lookup yields CDR1 MGHRA and CDR2 YSYEKL. The germline V and J ends were trimmed by 4 bases and 5 bases, with 5 bases remaining between them. CDR3 coding DNA: TGCGCCAGCAGCCGAGCGACCGGGGAGCTGTTTTTT. Translated: CASSRATGELFF.

This chain links TRBV9 with TRBJ2-2; tentatively, D is TRBD1 (7 bases). Germline CDR1 and CDR2: SGDLS and YYNGEE. V lost 5 bases, J lost 3 bases, and 14 bases lay in between. The CDR3 has 15 residues. The CDR3 sequence: CASSRGQGDTGELFF. DNA for the CDR3: TGTGCCAGCAGTCGGGGGCAGGGGGACACCGGGGAGCTGTTTTTT.

This chain links TRBV15 with TRBJ1-4, with 7 bases matching TRBD1. The length of the CDR3 is 15 residues. With V trimmed by 4 bases and J by 7 bases, 9 bases remained unmatched. Germline assignment: CDR1 LNHNV and CDR2 YYDKDF (reference sequence). CDR3 coding DNA: TGTGCCACCAGCACCCTGACAGGGCAGAGTGAAAAACTGTTTTTT. This codes for CATSTLTGQSEKLFF.

This clone turned up a few times. The chain combines TRBV5-5 with TRBJ1-3; 7 bases agree with TRBD1. From germline, CDR1 is SGHKS and CDR2 YYEKEE (reference sequence). The CDR3 is 15 residues long. J was trimmed by 2 bases and V by 5 bases; bases with no gene match: 7. The CDR3 DNA sequence: TGTGCCAGCAGTTCCGGCGACAGGGCTGGAAACACCATATATTTT. Translating gives CASSSGDRAGNTIYF.

CDR3 residues: CASSLGARANNSPLHF. CDR3 sequence (DNA): TGTGCCAGCAGCTTAGGGGCGCGGGCTAATAATTCACCCCTCCACTTT. The chain recombines TRBV7-8 with TRBJ1-6; D uncertain. The CDR3 consists of 16 residues. The germline V and J ends were trimmed by 1 base and 5 bases, with 12 bases remaining between them. The germline V gene has CDR1 SGHVS and CDR2 FQNEAQ.

This clone was seen just once. This chain joins TRBV5-4 and TRBJ1-2; TRBD1 matches at 8 bases. CDR1 is SGHNT, CDR2 YYREEE, per germline (reference sequence). The CDR3 length is 14 residues. The V gene end was trimmed by 3 bases and the J gene end by 4 bases; junction bases not matched to a gene: 5. CDR3 region: CASSYRGKVYGYTF. DNA for the CDR3: TGTGCCAGCAGCTACAGGGGGAAGGTCTATGGCTACACCTTC.

This clone was recorded only once. V and J are TRBV7-8 and TRBJ1-2; weak D call: TRBD1 (5 bases). The CDR3 contains 14 residues. The germline V and J ends were trimmed by 5 bases and 4 bases, with 14 bases remaining between them. Germline V lookup: CDR1 SGHVS, CDR2 FQNEAQ. The CDR3: CASSRGDGSYGYTF. CDR3 nucleotide sequence: TGTGCCAGCAGCCGAGGGGACGGGAGCTATGGCTACACCTTC.

CDR3 DNA: TGTGCCAGCAGTTACTCGGCAGGGGAGCAGCCCCAGCATTTT. This encodes CASSYSAGEQPQHF. This sequence joins TRBV6-6 and TRBJ1-5; perhaps TRBD1 as D (6 bases). V dropped 0 bases and J dropped 7 bases, with 10 bases sitting between them. The CDR3 spans 14 residues. Per germline, CDR1 MNHNY and CDR2 SVGAGI (reference sequence).